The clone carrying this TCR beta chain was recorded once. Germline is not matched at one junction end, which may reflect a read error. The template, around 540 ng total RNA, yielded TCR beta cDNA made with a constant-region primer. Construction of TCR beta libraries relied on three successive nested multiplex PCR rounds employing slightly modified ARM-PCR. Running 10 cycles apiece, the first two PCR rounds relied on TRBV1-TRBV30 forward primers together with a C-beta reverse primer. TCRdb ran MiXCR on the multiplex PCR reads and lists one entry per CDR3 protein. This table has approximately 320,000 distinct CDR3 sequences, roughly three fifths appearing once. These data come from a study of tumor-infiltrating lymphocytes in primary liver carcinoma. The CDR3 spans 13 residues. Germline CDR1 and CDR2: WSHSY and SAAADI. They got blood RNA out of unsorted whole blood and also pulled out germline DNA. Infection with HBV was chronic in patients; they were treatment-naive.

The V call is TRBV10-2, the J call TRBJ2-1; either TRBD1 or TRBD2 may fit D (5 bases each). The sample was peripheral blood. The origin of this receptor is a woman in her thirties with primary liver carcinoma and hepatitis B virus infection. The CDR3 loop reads CASSKTDYNEQFF. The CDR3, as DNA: TGCGCCAGCAGCAAGACAGACTACAATGAGCAGTTCTTT.